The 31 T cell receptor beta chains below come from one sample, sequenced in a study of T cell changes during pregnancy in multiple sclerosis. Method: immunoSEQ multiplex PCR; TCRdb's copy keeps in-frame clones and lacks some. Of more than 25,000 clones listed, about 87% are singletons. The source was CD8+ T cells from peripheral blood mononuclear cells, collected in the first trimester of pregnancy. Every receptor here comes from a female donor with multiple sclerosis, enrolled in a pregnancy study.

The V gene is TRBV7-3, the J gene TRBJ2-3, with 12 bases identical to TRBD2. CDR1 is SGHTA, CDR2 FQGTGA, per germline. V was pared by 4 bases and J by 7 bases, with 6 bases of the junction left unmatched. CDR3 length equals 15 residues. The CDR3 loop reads CASSSASGGAYTQYF. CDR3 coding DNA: TGTGCCAGCAGCTCGGCTAGCGGGGGGGCCTATACGCAGTATTTT.

The CDR3 bases are TGTGCCAGCAGCTTGAAGGGAGGTAGTGACGAGCAGTACTTC. Protein product: CASSLKGGSDEQYF. The rearrangement joins TRBV5-8 to TRBJ2-7, with D possibly matching TRBD2 (6 bases). With 1 base removed from V and 5 bases from J, the gap between germline ends came to 13 bases. This CDR3 has 14 residues. Germline V gene data show CDR1 as SGHTS and CDR2 as YDEGEE.

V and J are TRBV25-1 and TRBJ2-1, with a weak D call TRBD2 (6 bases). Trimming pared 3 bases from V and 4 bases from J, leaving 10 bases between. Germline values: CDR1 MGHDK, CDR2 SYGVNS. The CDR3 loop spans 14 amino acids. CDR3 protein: CASSERGPYNEQFF. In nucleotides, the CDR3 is TGTGCCAGCAGTGAGCGGGGCCCTTACAATGAGCAGTTCTTC.

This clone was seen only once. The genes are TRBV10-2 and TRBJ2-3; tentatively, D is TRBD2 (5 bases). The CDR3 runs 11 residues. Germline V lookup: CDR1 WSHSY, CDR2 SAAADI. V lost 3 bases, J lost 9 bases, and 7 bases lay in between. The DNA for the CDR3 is TGCGCCAGCAGTGATGGCGGGACGCAGTATTTT. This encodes CASSDGGTQYF.

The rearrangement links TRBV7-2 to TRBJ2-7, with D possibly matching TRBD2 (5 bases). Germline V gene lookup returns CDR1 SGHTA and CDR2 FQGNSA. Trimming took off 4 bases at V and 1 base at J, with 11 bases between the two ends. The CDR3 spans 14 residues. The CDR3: CASSSPAGSYEQYF. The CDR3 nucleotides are TGTGCCAGCAGCTCCCCGGCGGGTTCCTACGAGCAGTACTTC.

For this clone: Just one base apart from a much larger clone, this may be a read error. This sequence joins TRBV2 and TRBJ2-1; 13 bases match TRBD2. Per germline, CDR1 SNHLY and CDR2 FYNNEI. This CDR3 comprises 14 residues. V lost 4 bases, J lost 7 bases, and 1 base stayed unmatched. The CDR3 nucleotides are TGTGCCAGCAGTGGGACTAGCGGGAGAAATGAGCAGTTCTTC. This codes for CASSGTSGRNEQFF.

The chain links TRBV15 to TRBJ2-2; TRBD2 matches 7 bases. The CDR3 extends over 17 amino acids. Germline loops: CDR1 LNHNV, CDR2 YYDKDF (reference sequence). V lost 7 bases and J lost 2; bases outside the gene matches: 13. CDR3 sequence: CATKGLAEPANTGELFF. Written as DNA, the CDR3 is TGTGCCACCAAAGGGCTAGCGGAGCCAGCAAACACCGGGGAGCTGTTTTTT.

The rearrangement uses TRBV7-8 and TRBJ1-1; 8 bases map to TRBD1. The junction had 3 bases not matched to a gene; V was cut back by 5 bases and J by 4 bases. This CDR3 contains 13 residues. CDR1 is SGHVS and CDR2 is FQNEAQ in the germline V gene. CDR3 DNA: TGTGCCAGCAGCGTAACAGGGGGCACTGAAGCTTTCTTT. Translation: CASSVTGGTEAFF.

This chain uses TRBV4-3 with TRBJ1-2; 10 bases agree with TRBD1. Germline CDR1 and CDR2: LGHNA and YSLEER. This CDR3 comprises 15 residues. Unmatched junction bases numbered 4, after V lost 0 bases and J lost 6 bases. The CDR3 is CASSQERTGGNGYTF. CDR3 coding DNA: TGCGCCAGCAGCCAAGAGCGGACAGGGGGGAATGGCTACACCTTC.

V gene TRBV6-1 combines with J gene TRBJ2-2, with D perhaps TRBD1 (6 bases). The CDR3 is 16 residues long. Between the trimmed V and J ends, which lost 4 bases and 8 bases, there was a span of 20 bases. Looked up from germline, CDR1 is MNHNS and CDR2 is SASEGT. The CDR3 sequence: CASSGIPGTLRGELFF. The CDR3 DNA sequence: TGTGCCAGCAGTGGTATCCCCGGGACACTCAGAGGGGAGCTGTTTTTT.

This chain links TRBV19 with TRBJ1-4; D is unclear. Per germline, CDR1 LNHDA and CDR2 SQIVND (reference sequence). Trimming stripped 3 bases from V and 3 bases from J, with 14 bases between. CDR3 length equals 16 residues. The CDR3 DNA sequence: TGTGCCAGTAGTATTGGGCCCACGTTCCCTAATGAAAAACTGTTTTTT. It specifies CASSIGPTFPNEKLFF.

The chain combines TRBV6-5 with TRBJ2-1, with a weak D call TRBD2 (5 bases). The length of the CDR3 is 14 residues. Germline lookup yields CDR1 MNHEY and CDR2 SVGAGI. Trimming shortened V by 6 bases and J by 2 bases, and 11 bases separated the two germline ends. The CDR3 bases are TGTGCCAGCAGCCCCGGGGAGACCTACAATGAGCAGTTCTTC. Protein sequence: CASSPGETYNEQFF.

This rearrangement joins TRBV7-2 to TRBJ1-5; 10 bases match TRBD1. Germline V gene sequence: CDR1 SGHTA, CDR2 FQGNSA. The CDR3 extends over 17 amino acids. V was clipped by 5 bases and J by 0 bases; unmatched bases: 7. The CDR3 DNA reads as TGTGCCAGCAGCCTGGGACAGGGGACCGTTAGCAATCAGCCCCAGCATTTT. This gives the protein CASSLGQGTVSNQPQHF.

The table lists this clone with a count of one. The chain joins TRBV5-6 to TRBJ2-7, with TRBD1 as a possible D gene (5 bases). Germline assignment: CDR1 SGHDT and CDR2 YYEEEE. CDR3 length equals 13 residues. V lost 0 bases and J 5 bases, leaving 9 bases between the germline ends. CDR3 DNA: TGTGCCAGCAGCTTGGGAATAGGGGACGAGCAGTACTTC. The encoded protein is CASSLGIGDEQYF.

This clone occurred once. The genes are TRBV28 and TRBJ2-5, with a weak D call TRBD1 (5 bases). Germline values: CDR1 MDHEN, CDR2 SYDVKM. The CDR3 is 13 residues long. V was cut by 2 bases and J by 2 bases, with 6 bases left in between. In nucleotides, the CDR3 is TGTGCCAGCAGTTTAGACAGTCAAGAGACCCAGTACTTC. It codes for CASSLDSQETQYF.

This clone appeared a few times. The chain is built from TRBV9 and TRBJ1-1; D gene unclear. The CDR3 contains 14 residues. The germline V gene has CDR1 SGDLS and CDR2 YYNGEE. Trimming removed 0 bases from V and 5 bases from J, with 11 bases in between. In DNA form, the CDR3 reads TGTGCCAGCAGCGTAGATCGGGGAGCTACTGAAGCTTTCTTT. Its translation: CASSVDRGATEAFF.

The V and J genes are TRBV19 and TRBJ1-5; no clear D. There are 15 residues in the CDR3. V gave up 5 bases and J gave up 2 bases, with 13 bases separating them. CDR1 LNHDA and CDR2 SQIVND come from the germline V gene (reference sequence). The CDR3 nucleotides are TGTGCCAGTAGTGTCCGGGTCCTGGGCAATCAGCCCCAGCATTTT. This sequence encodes CASSVRVLGNQPQHF.

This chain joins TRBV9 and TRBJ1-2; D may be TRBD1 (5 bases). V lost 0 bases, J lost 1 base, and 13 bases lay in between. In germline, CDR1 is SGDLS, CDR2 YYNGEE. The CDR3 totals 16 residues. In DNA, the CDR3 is TGTGCCAGCAGCGTAGCCAAGACAGACCTTAACTATGGCTACACCTTC. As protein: CASSVAKTDLNYGYTF. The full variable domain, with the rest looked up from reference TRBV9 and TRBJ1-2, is DSGVTQTPKHLITATGQRVTLRCSPRSGDLSVYWYQQSLDQGLQFLIQYYNGEERAKGNILERFSAQQFPDLHSELNLSSLELGDSALYFCASSVAKTDLNYGYTFGSGTRLTVV.

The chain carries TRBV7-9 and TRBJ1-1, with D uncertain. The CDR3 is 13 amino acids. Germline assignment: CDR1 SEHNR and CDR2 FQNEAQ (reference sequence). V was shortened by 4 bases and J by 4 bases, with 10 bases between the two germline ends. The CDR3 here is CASSSPAVTEAFF. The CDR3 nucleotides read TGTGCCAGCAGCTCCCCAGCGGTCACTGAAGCTTTCTTT.

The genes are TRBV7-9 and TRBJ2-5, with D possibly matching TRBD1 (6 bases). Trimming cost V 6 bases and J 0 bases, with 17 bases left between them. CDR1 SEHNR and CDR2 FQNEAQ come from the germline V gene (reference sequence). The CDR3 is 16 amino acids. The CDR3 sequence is CASRQTGLRHQETQYF. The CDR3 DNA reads TGTGCCAGCAGACAAACAGGGTTACGGCACCAAGAGACCCAGTACTTC. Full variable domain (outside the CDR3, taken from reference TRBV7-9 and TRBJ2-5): DTGVSQNPRHKITKRGQNVTFRCDPISEHNRLYWYRQTLGQGPEFLTYFQNEAQLEKSRLLSDRFSAERPKGSFSTLEIQRTEQGDSAMYLCASRQTGLRHQETQYFGPGTRLLVL.

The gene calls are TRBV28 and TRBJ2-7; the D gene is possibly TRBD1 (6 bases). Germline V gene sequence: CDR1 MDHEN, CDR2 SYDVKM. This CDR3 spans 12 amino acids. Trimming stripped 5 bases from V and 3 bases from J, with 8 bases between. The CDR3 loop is CASSRTVYEQYF. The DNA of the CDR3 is TGTGCCAGCAGTCGGACAGTCTACGAGCAGTACTTC.

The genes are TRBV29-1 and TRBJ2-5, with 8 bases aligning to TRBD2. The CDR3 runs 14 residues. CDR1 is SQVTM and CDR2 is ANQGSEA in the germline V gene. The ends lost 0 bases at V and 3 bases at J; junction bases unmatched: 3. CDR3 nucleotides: TGCAGCGTTGAAGATCGGGGGGGGAAAGAGACCCAGTACTTC. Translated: CSVEDRGGKETQYF.

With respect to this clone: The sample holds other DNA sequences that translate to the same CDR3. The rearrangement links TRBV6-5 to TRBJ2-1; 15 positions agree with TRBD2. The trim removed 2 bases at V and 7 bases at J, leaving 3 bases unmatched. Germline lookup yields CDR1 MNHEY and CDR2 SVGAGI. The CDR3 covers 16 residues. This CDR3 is CASSYTGLAGGNEQFF. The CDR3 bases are TGTGCCAGCAGTTACACGGGACTAGCGGGAGGAAATGAGCAGTTCTTC.

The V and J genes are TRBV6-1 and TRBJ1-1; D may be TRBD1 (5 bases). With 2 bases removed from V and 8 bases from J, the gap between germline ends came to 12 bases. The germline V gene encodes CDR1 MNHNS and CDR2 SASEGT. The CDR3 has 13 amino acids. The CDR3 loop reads CASSELEGNEAFF. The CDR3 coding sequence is TGTGCCAGCAGTGAATTGGAGGGGAACGAAGCTTTCTTT.

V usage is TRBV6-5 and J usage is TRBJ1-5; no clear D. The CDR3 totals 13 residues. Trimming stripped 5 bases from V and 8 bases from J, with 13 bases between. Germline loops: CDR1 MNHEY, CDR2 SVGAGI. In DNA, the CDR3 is TGTGCCAGCAGTGGAGGCGACCTGGAGCCCCAGCATTTT. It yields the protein CASSGGDLEPQHF.

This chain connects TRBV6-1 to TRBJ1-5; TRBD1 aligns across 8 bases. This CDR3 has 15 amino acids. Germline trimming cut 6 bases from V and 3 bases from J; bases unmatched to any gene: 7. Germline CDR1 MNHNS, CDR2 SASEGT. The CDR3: CASSAPTGDNQPQHF. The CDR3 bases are TGTGCCAGCAGCGCCCCGACAGGGGACAATCAGCCCCAGCATTTT.

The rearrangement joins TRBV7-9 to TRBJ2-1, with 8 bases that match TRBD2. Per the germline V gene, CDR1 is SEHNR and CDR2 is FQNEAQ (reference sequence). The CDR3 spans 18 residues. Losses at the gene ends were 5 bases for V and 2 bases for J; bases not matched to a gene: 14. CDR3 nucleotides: TGTGCCAGCAGCGTAACCGGTGGGCGGGAGGTAACCTACAATGAGCAGTTCTTC. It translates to CASSVTGGREVTYNEQFF.

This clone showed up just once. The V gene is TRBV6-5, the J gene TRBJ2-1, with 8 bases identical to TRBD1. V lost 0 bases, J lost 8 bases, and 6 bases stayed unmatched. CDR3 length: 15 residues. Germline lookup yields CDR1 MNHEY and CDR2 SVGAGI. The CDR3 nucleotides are TGTGCCAGCAGTTACTCCCAGGGGGCGGTCGATGAGCAGTTCTTC. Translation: CASSYSQGAVDEQFF.

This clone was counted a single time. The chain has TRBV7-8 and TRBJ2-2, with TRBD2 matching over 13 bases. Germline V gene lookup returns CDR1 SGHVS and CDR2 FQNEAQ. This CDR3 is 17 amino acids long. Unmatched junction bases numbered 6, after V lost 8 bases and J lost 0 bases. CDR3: CASRGLAGDTNTGELFF. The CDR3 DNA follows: TGTGCCAGCCGCGGACTAGCGGGAGATACGAACACCGGGGAGCTGTTTTTT.

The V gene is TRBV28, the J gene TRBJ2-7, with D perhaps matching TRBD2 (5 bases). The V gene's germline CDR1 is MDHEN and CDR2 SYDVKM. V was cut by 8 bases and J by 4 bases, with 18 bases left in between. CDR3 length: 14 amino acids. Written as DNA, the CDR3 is TGTGCCAGCCACCCCCGGGGATTACTGTACGAGCAGTACTTC. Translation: CASHPRGLLYEQYF. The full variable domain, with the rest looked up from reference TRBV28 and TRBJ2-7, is DVKVTQSSRYLVKRTGEKVFLECVQDMDHENMFWYRQDPGLGLRLIYFSYDVKMKEKGDIPEGYSVSREKKERFSLILESASTNQTSMYLCASHPRGLLYEQYFGPGTRLTVT.

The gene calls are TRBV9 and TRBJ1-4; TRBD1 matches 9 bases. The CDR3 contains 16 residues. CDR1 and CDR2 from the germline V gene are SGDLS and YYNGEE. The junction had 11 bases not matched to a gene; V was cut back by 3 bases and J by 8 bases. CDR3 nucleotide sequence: TGTGCCAGCAGCGCTGGGGGACAGGGCGGTTTCGAAAAACTGTTTTTT. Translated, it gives CASSAGGQGGFEKLFF.